The 3 T cell receptor beta chains reported below all come from one sample, sequenced in a study of spatial heterogeneity in lung cancer. TCRdb used MiXCR to reprocess the 5' RACE reads, holding one entry per CDR3 protein. The sample consists of more than 10,000 distinct CDR3 sequences, about 5% of them appearing once. Time point specified: sample taken at primary tumor resection. Tumor, nontumor lung or frozen PBMC supplied whole RNA, sequenced without sorting. The material sequenced was PBMCs, taken at surgery. These receptors originate from a male donor with early-stage non-small cell lung cancer.

This clonotype has ten or more counts. The rearrangement links TRBV29-1 to TRBJ2-7, with TRBD2 as a possible D gene (6 bases). This CDR3 is 12 amino acids long. Germline V gene sequence: CDR1 SQVTM, CDR2 ANQGSEA. Trimming pared 4 bases from V and 0 bases from J, leaving 7 bases between. CDR3 region: CSVGDFSYEQYF. The CDR3 nucleotides read TGCAGCGTTGGGGACTTCTCCTACGAGCAGTACTTC.

By share of the sample, this clonotype is medium-sized. The J gene is TRBJ2-3, the V gene TRBV5-5; D is unclear. V shed 4 bases and J shed 0 bases, with 9 bases lying between them. Germline values: CDR1 SGHKS, CDR2 YYEKEE (reference sequence). CDR3 length: 14 amino acids. The CDR3 DNA is TGTGCCAGCAGCCTAAGTACTAGCACAGATACGCAGTATTTT. Protein product: CASSLSTSTDTQYF.

This clonotype occurred a few times. V and J are TRBV5-6 and TRBJ2-3; 7 bases line up with TRBD2. With V trimmed by 7 bases and J by 2 bases, 10 bases remained unmatched. Germline CDR1 reads SGHDT; CDR2 reads YYEEEE. The CDR3 extends over 15 amino acids. Written as DNA, the CDR3 is TGTGCCAGCCTAGGAATTGCGGGGGACACAGATACGCAGTATTTT. As protein: CASLGIAGDTDTQYF.